This TCR beta chain was documented in a study of blood T cell repertoires in COVID-19. As for the study in general: Material from acute and convalescent COVID-19 was sourced from the United States, Italy and Spain. T cells, B-cell-depleted T cells, or PBMCs provided the cDNA or gDNA that served as material.

In the study's own analysis: Reference gene primer amplification in the assay estimated nucleated cell counts. Some clones are missing from TCRdb's copy, which holds only in-frame ones; the method was immunoSEQ multiplex PCR. The V and J calls and clone size are taken from that table; D and trimming were inferred from the DNA. The data hold about 240,000 clones, with 86% observed a single time. Deletions cut 2 bases from V and 2 bases from J, with 16 bases between. Germline CDR1 reads KGHSH; CDR2 reads LQKENI. This CDR3 has 16 amino acids. Sequencing was done on a sample of peripheral blood. The chain combines TRBV18 with TRBJ2-7, with a possible D match to TRBD2 (5 bases). The clonotype comes from a man aged 55 to 70 with acute or convalescent COVID-19. CDR3 amino acids: CASSPSFRTPTYEQYF. The CDR3 DNA follows: TGTGCCAGCTCACCATCTTTTAGGACTCCGACCTACGAGCAGTACTTC.